This paragraph reports one T cell receptor (beta chain). Via MiXCR, TCRdb re-called the RT-PCR reads, giving one row per CDR3 protein. In the table there are approximately 500,000 distinct CDR3 sequences, around 25% of which are singletons. V was cut by 0 bases and J by 2 bases, with 12 bases left in between. The CDR3 is 15 residues long. Germline V gives CDR1 SGHRS, CDR2 YFSETQ. The data derive from a study of response to subunit inactivated influenza vaccine. The data were also submitted as part of a second study, on T cells expressing NK-cell markers. Per that paper: UMI-tagged 5'RACE template switching yielded the TCR beta cDNA. For several experiments, T cell sorting was restricted to the alpha-beta TCR population by means of an anti-gamma-delta TCR antibody.

Sequences were derived from CD4+ T cells sorted from PBMCs, sampled 11 to 12 days after vaccination. The rearrangement joins TRBV5-1 to TRBJ2-7; D is undetermined. The clonotype comes from a man between 50 and 59 years old who received an inactivated influenza vaccine. CDR3 region: CASSLGTGTTYEQYF. In DNA form, the CDR3 reads TGCGCCAGCAGCTTGGGGACGGGCACTACCTACGAGCAGTACTTC.